This T cell receptor beta chain came from a study of blood T cell repertoires in COVID-19. The authors' processing: Estimates of nucleated cell counts were drawn from the amplification of reference gene primers. Measured with immunoSEQ multiplex PCR; TCRdb has only the in-frame clones, and not every one. V, J and clone size are taken as reported in that table, and D and trimming were inferred from the DNA itself. The table has over 300,000 clones, roughly nine tenths seen once. V dropped 10 bases and J dropped 0 bases, with 16 bases sitting between them. The CDR3 extends over 15 amino acids. Germline lookup yields CDR1 LNHDA and CDR2 SQIVND (reference sequence).

Sequencing was done on a sample of peripheral blood. V gene TRBV19 combines with J gene TRBJ1-3; perhaps TRBD1 as D (5 bases). The clonotype was recovered from a man between 35 and 55 years old with acute or convalescent COVID-19. Here the CDR3 reads CATDSVQHSGNTIYF. CDR3 bases: TGTGCCACTGACAGCGTACAACACTCTGGAAACACCATATATTTT.